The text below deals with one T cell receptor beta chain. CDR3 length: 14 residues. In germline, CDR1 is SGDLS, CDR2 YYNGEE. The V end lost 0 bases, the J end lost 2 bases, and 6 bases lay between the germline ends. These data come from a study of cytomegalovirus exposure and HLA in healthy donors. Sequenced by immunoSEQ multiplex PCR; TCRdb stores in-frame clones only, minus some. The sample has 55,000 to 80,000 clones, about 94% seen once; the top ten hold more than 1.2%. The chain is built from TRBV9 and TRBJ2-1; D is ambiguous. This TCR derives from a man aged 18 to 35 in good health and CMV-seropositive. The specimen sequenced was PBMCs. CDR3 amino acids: CASSVGDTYNEQFF. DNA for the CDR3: TGTGCCAGCAGCGTAGGTGACACCTACAATGAGCAGTTCTTC.